This T cell receptor beta chain was sequenced during a study of blood T cell repertoires in COVID-19. In the authors' methods: Nucleated cell number was recorded as an estimate derived from reference gene primer amplification. Clones were sequenced by immunoSEQ multiplex PCR, and TCRdb holds only the in-frame ones, with some missing. V and J calls plus clone size are reproduced from that table; the DNA served to infer D and trimming. The table has about 250,000 clones, about 80% seen once. The sample consisted of PBMCs or T cells enriched from blood (not recorded which). The clonotype comes from a man aged 50-59 years who had recovered from COVID-19.

CDR3 protein: CASSPVGSSYNEQFF. CDR3 bases: TGTGCCAGCTCACCAGTAGGGAGCTCCTACAATGAGCAGTTCTTC. V usage is TRBV18 and J usage is TRBJ2-1; D is possibly TRBD2 (5 bases). CDR1 is KGHSH, CDR2 LQKENI, per germline. The CDR3 sequence is 15 residues long. Trimming pared 2 bases from V and 0 bases from J, leaving 8 bases between.